These 4 T cell receptor beta chains share one sample of origin, sequenced in a study of CD8 T cells in ankylosing spondylitis. Each CDR3 protein is one row after TCRdb ran MiXCR on the 5' RACE reads. The data contain fewer than 250,000 distinct CDR3 sequences, under 30% of them seen just once; the ten biggest clones take up 6.6%. Sequenced material: blood, either unsorted or a sorted T cell fraction (not recorded which). These receptors originate from a male donor with ankylosing spondylitis or in good health (not recorded which).

This chain connects TRBV20-1 to TRBJ2-2, with D tentatively TRBD2 (5 bases). V was trimmed by 6 bases and J by 1 base, leaving 18 bases between them. The CDR3 sequence is 16 residues long. Per germline, CDR1 DFQATT and CDR2 SNEGSKA (reference sequence). Here the CDR3 DNA reads TGCAGTGCCCGACCGCCCACTAGGGAGAACACCGGGGAGCTGTTTTTT. It encodes CSARPPTRENTGELFF.

This chain uses TRBV20-1 with TRBJ1-4; TRBD1 aligns across 7 bases. This CDR3 contains 15 residues. With 0 bases clipped from V and 10 bases from J, the junction kept 11 bases outside the gene matches. Germline lookup yields CDR1 DFQATT and CDR2 SNEGSKA (reference sequence). The CDR3 nucleotides read TGCAGTGCTAGAGACCAAAAAGACAGGGTACGAAAACTGTTTTTT. Its translation is CSARDQKDRVRKLFF.

In its sample, this clonotype was seen many times. The chain couples TRBV12-3 or TRBV12-4 to TRBJ1-2, with a possible D match to TRBD1 (6 bases). The CDR3 consists of 15 residues. Trimming stripped 2 bases from V and 7 bases from J, with 17 bases between. Here the CDR3 DNA reads TGTGCCAGCAGTTTATGGGCAGGGGCCAGGGGTGGCTACACCTTC. It translates to CASSLWAGARGGYTF.

The CDR3 nucleotides are TGTGCCAGCAGCTTGGAGACAGAGCAGTTCTTC. This translates into CASSLETEQFF. The chain combines TRBV5-6 with TRBJ2-1; D not certain. With 0 bases removed from V and 10 bases from J, the gap between germline ends came to 5 bases. The CDR3 is 11 amino acids. CDR1 and CDR2 from the germline V gene are SGHDT and YYEEEE.